This T cell receptor beta chain was captured in a study of T-cell memory formation after mild COVID-19. The V gene lost 4 bases and the J gene lost 0 bases, with 13 bases spanning the gap. CDR3 length: 16 residues. CDR1 LGHDT and CDR2 YNNKEL come from the germline V gene (reference sequence). Study-wide findings and caveats: Pre-infection memory contained some responding clones, which suggested that cross-reactive memory had joined. What remained unconfirmed was the SARS-CoV-2 specificity of second-wave clones peaking on day 37. Clones shrinking from day 15 to 85 showed even CD4/CD8 mixes; later expanders tilted CD4+.

TCR alpha and TCR beta cDNA libraries carrying sample barcodes and UMIs came from 5'RACE with constant-segment primers. MiXCR, applied by TCRdb to the 5' RACE reads, yields one record per CDR3 protein. The sample carries more than 300,000 distinct CDR3 sequences, roughly an eighth recorded once. On this clonotype itself: No antigen is known for it.

This receptor was obtained from a man younger than 30 who had mild COVID-19 (a few samples of this study predate the infection). Cell type and time point are not known. Sequenced: PBMCs or a T cell subset sorted from them (not recorded which). This chain links TRBV3-1 with TRBJ2-1, with D possibly being TRBD2 (6 bases). This CDR3 is CASSRRGRSSYNEQFF. CDR3 nucleotides: TGTGCCAGCAGCCGACGGGGGAGGAGCTCCTACAATGAGCAGTTCTTC.